The 10 T cell receptor beta chains listed next were all sequenced from one sample in a study of molecular identifiers for immune sequencing clone quantification. TCRdb reanalysed the PCR reads using MiXCR and keeps one entry per CDR3 protein. This repertoire shows about 510,000 distinct CDR3 sequences, roughly a fifth found once; its top ten account for around 0.84%. The sequenced sample was naive CD8+ T cells from blood, with Jurkat cell RNA spiked in. Subset meaning: FACS-sorted CD8+CD4-CCR7+CD45RA+ naive T cells. These receptors were obtained from a human donor in good health. Some libraries in this study had Jurkat cell RNA spiked in.

This clonotype was recorded a few times. The chain has TRBV4-3 and TRBJ2-7; D not resolved. Germline CDR1 and CDR2: LGHNA and YSLEER. V was shortened by 1 base and J by 0 bases, with 10 bases between the two germline ends. There are 15 residues in the CDR3. In DNA, the CDR3 is TGCGCCAGCAGCCAAGGACTCCCTCTCTCCTACGAGCAGTACTTC. This codes for CASSQGLPLSYEQYF.

Only a few counts were recorded for this clonotype. This sequence joins TRBV28 and TRBJ2-7; TRBD1 might be the D (5 bases). In germline, CDR1 is MDHEN, CDR2 SYDVKM. V dropped 6 bases and J dropped 0 bases, with 15 bases sitting between them. The CDR3 spans 15 residues. The CDR3 loop is CASRFQGRSSYEQYF. The CDR3 nucleotides are TGTGCCAGCAGGTTTCAGGGTAGGAGCTCCTACGAGCAGTACTTC.

The DNA of the CDR3 is TGTGCCAGCAGCCCGACGGGCATCGTTTTCACCTTC. Its protein product is CASSPTGIVFTF. V is TRBV12-3 or TRBV12-4 and J is TRBJ1-2; D not certain. The CDR3 totals 12 residues. Trimming took off 6 bases at V and 13 bases at J, with 18 bases between the two ends.

The CDR3 DNA reads TGCAGCGTTGTCTATGCATCCTACAATGAGCAGTTCTTC. Amino acids: CSVVYASYNEQFF. The gene calls are TRBV29-1 and TRBJ2-1; D gene ambiguous. V was shortened by 4 bases and J by 1 base, with 8 bases between the two germline ends. Germline lookup yields CDR1 SQVTM and CDR2 ANQGSEA. The CDR3 totals 13 residues.

In this sample, this clonotype turned up many times. The CDR3 is CASSIGFAGGHSYEQYF. DNA of the CDR3: TGTGCCAGCAGCATCGGTTTCGCGGGAGGGCACTCCTACGAGCAGTACTTC. The chain couples TRBV21-1 to TRBJ2-7; the D call of TRBD2 is as the table states it, not checked on the DNA. TRBV21-1 is noted as a pseudogene. The length of the CDR3 is 17 residues.

This clonotype has just a few counts. The CDR3 nucleotides are TGTGCCAGCAACCCCCCAGGGGGGGACACTGAAGCTTTCTTT. This codes for CASNPPGGDTEAFF. The rearrangement links TRBV28 to TRBJ1-1, with 7 bases matching TRBD1. The CDR3 extends over 14 amino acids. The germline gives CDR1 MDHEN, CDR2 SYDVKM. V lost 7 bases to trimming and J lost 3 bases; unmatched junction nucleotides: 8.

This clonotype was recorded many times. In DNA form, the CDR3 reads TGTGCCAGCAGCCCCGGGACAGGGGGCTTCGATACGCAGTATTTT. This sequence encodes CASSPGTGGFDTQYF. This chain links TRBV28 with TRBJ2-3, with TRBD1 identical over 12 bases. Losses at the gene ends were 6 bases for V and 6 bases for J; bases not matched to a gene: 7. The CDR3 length is 15 residues. Germline CDR1 is MDHEN and CDR2 is SYDVKM. The complete variable domain, with remaining parts taken from reference TRBV28 and TRBJ2-3, reads DVKVTQSSRYLVKRTGEKVFLECVQDMDHENMFWYRQDPGLGLRLIYFSYDVKMKEKGDIPEGYSVSREKKERFSLILESASTNQTSMYLCASSPGTGGFDTQYFGPGTRLTVL.

The rearrangement links TRBV20-1 to TRBJ2-7; weak D call: TRBD1 (5 bases). This CDR3 region has 15 residues. Trimming took 0 bases from V and 1 from J, leaving 13 bases between them. Germline lookup yields CDR1 DFQATT and CDR2 SNEGSKA (reference sequence). The CDR3 sequence: CSARDIGRGSYEQYF. The CDR3 bases are TGCAGTGCTAGAGATATTGGAAGGGGATCCTACGAGCAGTACTTC.

At least ten counts were recorded for this clonotype. The rearrangement uses TRBV6-6 and TRBJ2-1; a possible D gene is TRBD2 (6 bases). Per the germline V gene, CDR1 is MNHNY and CDR2 is SVGAGI (reference sequence). Trimming shortened V by 8 bases and J by 8 bases, and 19 bases separated the two germline ends. CDR3 length: 14 residues. The CDR3, as DNA: TGTGCCAGCTCGTTCGTCAGCTCGGGGGATGAGCAGTTCTTC. This codes for CASSFVSSGDEQFF.

This clonotype was seen more than once but under ten times. Germline is not matched at one junction end, which may reflect a read error. The gene calls are TRBV6-2 or TRBV6-3 and TRBJ2-1, with TRBD1 matching over 8 bases. The CDR3 runs 16 residues. The germline CDR1 and CDR2 sequences are MNHEY and SVGEGT. DNA of the CDR3: TGTGCCAGCAGTTACTCGACAGGGGTGTCCTACGATGAGCAGTTCTTC. The encoded protein is CASSYSTGVSYDEQFF.